This T cell receptor beta chain comes out of a study of human T cells and chemical hapten exposure. Background on the study: For the roughly 25-week duration of the study, patients were given weekly doses of diphenylcyclopropenone on the scalp. 0.01% DPC was applied to the upper back in patch tests, which were read at 6 days.

The study's findings and limits: There was a positive correlation between PT1 expanded TCR counts and patch test score.

TCRdb ran MiXCR on the RACE reads and lists one entry per CDR3 protein. The data hold under 130,000 distinct CDR3 sequences, with 34% observed a single time. Worth noting for this clonotype: The antigen remains unidentified.

Time point given: patch test 3, about 24 weeks after DPC sensitization. This sample's treatment: therapeutic diphenylcyclopropenone sensitization with weekly scalp DPC. V lost 4 bases to trimming and J lost 4 bases; unmatched junction nucleotides: 17. From germline, CDR1 is MDHEN and CDR2 SYDVKM. The CDR3 sequence is 18 residues long. The sequence was obtained from a man aged 35-49 years with alopecia areata. Some clones in this sample may be carry-over from other donors' samples. The sample here was whole blood, taken in connection with sensitization to the hapten diphenylcyclopropenone (DPC). The gene calls are TRBV28 and TRBJ2-3; the match to TRBD1 covers 7 bases. In nucleotides, the CDR3 is TGTGCCAGCAGTTCAGTAAAAAGGGACAGCGCGCACGCAGATACGCAGTATTTT. Its translation is CASSSVKRDSAHADTQYF.